This TCR beta chain was identified during a study of blood T cell repertoires in COVID-19. Study-level information: COVID-19 samples, acute and convalescent, were from the United States, Italy and Spain. Sample material is recorded as cDNA or gDNA derived from T cells, B-cell-depleted T cells, or PBMCs.

As processed by the authors: Amplification from reference gene primers served as the basis for estimated nucleated cell counts. This table comes from immunoSEQ multiplex PCR, and its TCRdb copy is limited to in-frame clones, with some not included. The D gene and trimming were derived from the DNA, and the V and J assignments and clone size from that table. The data contain 150,000 to 200,000 clones, around 89% of them singletons. Germline lookup yields CDR1 MNHEY and CDR2 SVGEGT. There are 17 residues in the CDR3. V gave up 2 bases and J gave up 0 bases, with 14 bases separating them. Sequences were obtained from peripheral blood. The clonotype comes from a man between 60 and 70 years old with acute or convalescent COVID-19. V is TRBV6-2 or TRBV6-3 and J is TRBJ2-1; possibly TRBD2 for D (5 bases). As DNA, the CDR3 is TGTGCCAGCAGTTACCCAAGTCCCGGAGGCTCCTACAATGAGCAGTTCTTC. Its translation is CASSYPSPGGSYNEQFF.